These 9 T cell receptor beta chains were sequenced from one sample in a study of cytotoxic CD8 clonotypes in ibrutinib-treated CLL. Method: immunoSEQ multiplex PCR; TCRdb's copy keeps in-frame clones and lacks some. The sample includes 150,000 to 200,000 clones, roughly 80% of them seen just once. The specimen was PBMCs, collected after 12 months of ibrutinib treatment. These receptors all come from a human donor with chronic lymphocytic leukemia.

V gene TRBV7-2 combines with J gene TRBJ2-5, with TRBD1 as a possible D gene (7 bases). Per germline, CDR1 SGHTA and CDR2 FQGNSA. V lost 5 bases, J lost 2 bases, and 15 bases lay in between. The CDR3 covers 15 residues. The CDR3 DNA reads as TGTGCCAGCAGCCCCAGGGGGGACTGGCAAGAGACCCAGTACTTC. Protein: CASSPRGDWQETQYF.

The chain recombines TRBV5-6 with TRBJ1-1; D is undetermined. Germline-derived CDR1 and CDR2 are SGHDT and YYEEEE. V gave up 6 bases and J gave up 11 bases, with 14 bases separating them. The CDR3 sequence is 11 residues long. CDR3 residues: CASTGRGSAFF. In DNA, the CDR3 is TGTGCCAGCACCGGTCGGGGATCCGCTTTCTTT.

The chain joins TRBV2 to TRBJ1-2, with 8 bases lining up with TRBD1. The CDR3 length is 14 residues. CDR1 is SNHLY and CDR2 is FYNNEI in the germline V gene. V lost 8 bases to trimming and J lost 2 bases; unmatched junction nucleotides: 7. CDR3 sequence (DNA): TGTGCCAGCCATCGGACAGGGACGAACTATGGCTACACCTTC. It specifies CASHRTGTNYGYTF.

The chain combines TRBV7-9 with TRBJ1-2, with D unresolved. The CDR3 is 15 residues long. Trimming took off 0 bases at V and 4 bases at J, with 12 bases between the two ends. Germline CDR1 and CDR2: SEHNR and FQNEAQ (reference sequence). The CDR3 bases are TGTGCCAGCAGCTTAGCGCTTCGGGGTGGCTATGGCTACACCTTC. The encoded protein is CASSLALRGGYGYTF.

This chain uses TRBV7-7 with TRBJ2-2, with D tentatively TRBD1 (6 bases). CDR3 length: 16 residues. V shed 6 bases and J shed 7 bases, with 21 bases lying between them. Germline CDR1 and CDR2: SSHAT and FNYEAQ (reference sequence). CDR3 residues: CASSKQEFRGSGELFF. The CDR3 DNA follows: TGTGCCAGCAGTAAACAGGAATTCAGGGGTAGCGGGGAGCTGTTTTTT.

Here the CDR3 DNA reads TGCGCCAGCAGCTTGGAACAGAATTCCCACGAGCAGTACTTC. Its protein is CASSLEQNSHEQYF. The chain recombines TRBV5-1 with TRBJ2-7; no firm D call. The CDR3 has 14 residues. V was shortened by 0 bases and J by 5 bases, with 12 bases between the two germline ends. From germline, CDR1 is SGHRS and CDR2 YFSETQ.

The CDR3 coding sequence is TGTGCCAGCAGTTCCCCTGGACAGGAAGACTACGAGCAGTACTTC. Amino acid sequence: CASSSPGQEDYEQYF. The chain carries TRBV28 and TRBJ2-7; 7 bases are shared with TRBD1. CDR3 length: 15 residues. Germline V lookup: CDR1 MDHEN, CDR2 SYDVKM. With V trimmed by 4 bases and J by 3 bases, 9 bases remained unmatched.

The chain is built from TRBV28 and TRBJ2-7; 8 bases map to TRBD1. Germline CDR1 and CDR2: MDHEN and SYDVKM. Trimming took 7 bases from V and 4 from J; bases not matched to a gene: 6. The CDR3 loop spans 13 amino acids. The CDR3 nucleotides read TGTGCCAGCATCAAGCGGACAGGGTACGAGCAGTACTTC. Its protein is CASIKRTGYEQYF.

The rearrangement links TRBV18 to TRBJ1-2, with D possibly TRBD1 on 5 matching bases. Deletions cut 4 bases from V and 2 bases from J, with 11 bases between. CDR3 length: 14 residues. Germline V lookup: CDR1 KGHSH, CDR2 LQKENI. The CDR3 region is CASSRGTANYGYTF. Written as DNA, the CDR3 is TGTGCCAGCTCACGAGGGACGGCGAACTATGGCTACACCTTC.